This T cell receptor beta chain was captured by sequencing in a study of OX40 agonist ivuxolimab in advanced cancers. Study-wide context: The patients received agonistic anti-OX40 (CD134) antibody ivuxolimab. From about 23 to 85 years was the age range, with a mean of roughly 64 years, and around 84% were male. Findings and caveats of the study: Researchers report that CD8+ T cells had, on average, more expanded clones than CD4+.

TCRdb's table, derived via immunoSEQ multiplex PCR, lists solely in-frame clones and lacks some. The sample lists nearly 80,000 clones, more than 85% occurring once. The germline V and J ends were trimmed by 4 bases and 0 bases, with 7 bases remaining between them. CDR3 length: 13 residues. Germline CDR1 SQVTM, CDR2 ANQGSEA. Remarks on this clone: What it binds is not known.

The sequence was obtained from an adult with an advanced solid tumor such as melanoma, head and neck, liver or kidney cancer. The rearrangement joins TRBV29-1 to TRBJ1-5; the D gene is possibly TRBD1 (5 bases). This sample comprised CD4+ or CD8+ T cells sorted from blood, obtained in a trial of the OX40 agonist ivuxolimab. The DNA for the CDR3 is TGCAGCGTTGGCAGGGATAGCAATCAGCCCCAGCATTTT. This translates into CSVGRDSNQPQHF.